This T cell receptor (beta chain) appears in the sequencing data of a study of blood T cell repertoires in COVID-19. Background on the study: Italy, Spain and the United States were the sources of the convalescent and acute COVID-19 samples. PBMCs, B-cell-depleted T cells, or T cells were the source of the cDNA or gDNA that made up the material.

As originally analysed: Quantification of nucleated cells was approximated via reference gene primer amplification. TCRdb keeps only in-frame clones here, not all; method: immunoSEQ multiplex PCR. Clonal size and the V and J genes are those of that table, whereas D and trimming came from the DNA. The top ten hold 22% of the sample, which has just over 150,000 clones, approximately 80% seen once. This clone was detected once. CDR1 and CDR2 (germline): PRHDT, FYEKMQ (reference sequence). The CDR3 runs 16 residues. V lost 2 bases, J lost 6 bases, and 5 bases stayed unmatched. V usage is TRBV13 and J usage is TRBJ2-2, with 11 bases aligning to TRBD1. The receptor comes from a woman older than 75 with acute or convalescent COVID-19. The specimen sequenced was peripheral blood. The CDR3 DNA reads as TGTGCCAGCAGCTTATCCGGGACAGGGGGGGCCGGGGAGCTGTTTTTT. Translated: CASSLSGTGGAGELFF.